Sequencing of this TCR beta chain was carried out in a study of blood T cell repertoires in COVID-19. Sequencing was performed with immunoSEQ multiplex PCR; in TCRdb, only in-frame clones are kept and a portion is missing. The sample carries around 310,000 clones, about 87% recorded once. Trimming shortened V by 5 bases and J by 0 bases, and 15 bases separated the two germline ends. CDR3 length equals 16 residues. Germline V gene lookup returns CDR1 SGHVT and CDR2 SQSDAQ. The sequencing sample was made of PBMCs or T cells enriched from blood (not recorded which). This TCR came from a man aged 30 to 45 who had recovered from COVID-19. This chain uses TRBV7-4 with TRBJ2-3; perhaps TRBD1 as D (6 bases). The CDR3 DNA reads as TGTGCCAGCAGCGGCCGGGACACCAAAAGCACAGATACGCAGTATTTT. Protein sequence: CASSGRDTKSTDTQYF.